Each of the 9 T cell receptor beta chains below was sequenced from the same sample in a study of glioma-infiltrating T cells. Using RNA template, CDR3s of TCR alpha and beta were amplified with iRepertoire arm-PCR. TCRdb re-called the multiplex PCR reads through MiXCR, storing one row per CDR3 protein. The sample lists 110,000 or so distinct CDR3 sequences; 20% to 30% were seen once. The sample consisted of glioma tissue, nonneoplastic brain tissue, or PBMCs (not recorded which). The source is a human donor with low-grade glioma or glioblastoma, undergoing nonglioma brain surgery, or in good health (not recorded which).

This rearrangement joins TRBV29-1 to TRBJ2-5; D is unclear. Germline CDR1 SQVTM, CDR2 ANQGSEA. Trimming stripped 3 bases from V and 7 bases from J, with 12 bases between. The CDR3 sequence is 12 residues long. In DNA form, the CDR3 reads TGCAGCGTTGAGGAAGGACGGTGGACCCAGTACTTC. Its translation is CSVEEGRWTQYF.

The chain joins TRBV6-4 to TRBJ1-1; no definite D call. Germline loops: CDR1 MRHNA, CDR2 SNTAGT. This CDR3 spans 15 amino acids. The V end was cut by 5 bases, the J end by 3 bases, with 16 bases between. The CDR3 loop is CASSPEGIKDTEAFF. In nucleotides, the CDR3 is TGTGCCAGCAGTCCGGAGGGTATAAAGGACACTGAAGCTTTCTTT.

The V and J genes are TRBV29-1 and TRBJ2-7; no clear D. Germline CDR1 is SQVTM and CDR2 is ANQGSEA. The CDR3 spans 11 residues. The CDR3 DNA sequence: TGCAGTGCCCTTAGAGGCTACGAGCAGTACTTC. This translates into CSALRGYEQYF.

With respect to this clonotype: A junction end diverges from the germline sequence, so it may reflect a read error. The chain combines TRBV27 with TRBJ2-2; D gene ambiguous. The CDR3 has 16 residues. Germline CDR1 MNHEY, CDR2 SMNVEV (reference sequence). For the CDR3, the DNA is TGTGCCACCAGTTTGTTCGGCCACGCGAACACCGGGGAGCTGTTTTTT. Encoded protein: CATSLFGHANTGELFF.

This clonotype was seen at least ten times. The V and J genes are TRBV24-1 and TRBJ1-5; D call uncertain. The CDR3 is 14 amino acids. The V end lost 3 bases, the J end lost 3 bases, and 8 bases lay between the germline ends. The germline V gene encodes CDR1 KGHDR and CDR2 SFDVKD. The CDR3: CATSDPQTNQPQHF. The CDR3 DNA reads TGTGCCACCAGTGATCCACAAACCAATCAGCCCCAGCATTTT.

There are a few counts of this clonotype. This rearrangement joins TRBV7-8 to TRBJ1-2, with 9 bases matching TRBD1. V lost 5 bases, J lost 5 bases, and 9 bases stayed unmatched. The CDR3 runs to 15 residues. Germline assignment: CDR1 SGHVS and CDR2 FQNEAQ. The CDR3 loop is CASSTSGQGWYGYTF. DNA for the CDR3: TGTGCCAGCAGCACCTCGGGACAGGGCTGGTATGGCTACACCTTC.

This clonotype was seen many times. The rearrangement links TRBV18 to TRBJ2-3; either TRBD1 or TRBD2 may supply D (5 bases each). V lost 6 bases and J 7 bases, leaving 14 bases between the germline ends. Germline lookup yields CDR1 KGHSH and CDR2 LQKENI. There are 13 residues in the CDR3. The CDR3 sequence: CASSPGTPNTQYF. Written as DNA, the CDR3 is TGTGCCAGCTCGCCCGGGACGCCGAATACGCAGTATTTT.

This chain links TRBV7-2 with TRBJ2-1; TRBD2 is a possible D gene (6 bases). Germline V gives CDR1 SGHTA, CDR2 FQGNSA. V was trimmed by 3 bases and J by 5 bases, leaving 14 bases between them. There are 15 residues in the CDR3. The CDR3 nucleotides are TGTGCCAGCAGCTTTCCCCAGCCGGGAGACAATGAGCAGTTCTTC. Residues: CASSFPQPGDNEQFF.

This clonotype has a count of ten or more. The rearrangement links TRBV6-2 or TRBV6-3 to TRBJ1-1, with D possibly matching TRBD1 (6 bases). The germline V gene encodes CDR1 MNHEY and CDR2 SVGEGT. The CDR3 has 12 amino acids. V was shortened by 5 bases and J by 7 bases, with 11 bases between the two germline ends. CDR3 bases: TGTGCCAGCAGTAACAGGGAGCTTGAAGCTTTCTTT. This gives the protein CASSNRELEAFF.